This T cell receptor (beta chain) was captured in a study of cytomegalovirus exposure and HLA in healthy donors. PCR used 60 Vbeta primers and 13 Jbeta primers. Produced via immunoSEQ multiplex PCR; TCRdb's table is partial and in-frame only. The sample records 150,000 to 200,000 clones, 82% being singletons. V was pared by 0 bases and J by 4 bases, with 19 bases between. There are 17 residues in the CDR3. Germline V gene data show CDR1 as SGDLS and CDR2 as YYNGEE. This TCR was recovered from a woman in her fifties or sixties in good health and CMV-seropositive. This chain links TRBV9 with TRBJ1-1, with a possible D match to TRBD1 (6 bases). Sequencing was done on a sample of PBMCs. In DNA, the CDR3 is TGTGCCAGCAGCGTAGGGTTGTCGGGCGGGGGGGCCACTGAAGCTTTCTTT. It translates to CASSVGLSGGGATEAFF.